The 24 T cell receptor beta chains listed next were all sequenced from one sample in a study of PD-1 blockade in classical Hodgkin lymphoma (dated by TCRdb to the early 2020s). According to the study, the label for this sample's time point signals: cycle 4 day 1 (C4D1), after 6 weeks of nivolumab. Every trial patient had relapsed after autologous stem cell transplantation, and cohorts A, B and C differed in prior brentuximab vedotin exposure. To prepare the library, the immunoSEQ multiplex PCR assay was applied. Sourced from immuneACCESS, this table was stored by TCRdb with only in-frame sequences that have V and J called. A share of the clones is absent; for the studies checked, an unresolved V gene accounts for under half, and the remainder has no known explanation. This sample holds approximately 44,000 clones; roughly two thirds were observed only once. 3% to 4% of the sample comes from the top ten.

This sample comprised peripheral blood mononuclear cells (PBMCs), obtained before the fourth cycle of nivolumab. Receptors were obtained from a human donor with classical Hodgkin lymphoma.

This clone appeared a few times. The chain links TRBV19 to TRBJ2-5; 11 bases are a match to TRBD2. From germline, CDR1 is LNHDA and CDR2 SQIVND (reference sequence). J gave up 5 bases and V 5 bases, and 10 bases lay outside the gene matches. The CDR3 loop spans 16 amino acids. The DNA of the CDR3 is TGTGCCAGTAGTGGGAGACTAGCGGGGAGCGCCGAGACCCAGTACTTC. Protein sequence: CASSGRLAGSAETQYF.

CDR3 in DNA: TGTGCCAGCAGCTTAGAGACTTCTAGCAATCAGCCCCAGCATTTT. It encodes CASSLETSSNQPQHF. The chain joins TRBV7-2 to TRBJ1-5, with D hard to call. V gave up 1 base and J gave up 0 bases, with 7 bases separating them. In germline, CDR1 is SGHTA, CDR2 FQGNSA. The CDR3 covers 15 residues. The full variable domain, rest sourced from reference TRBV7-2 and TRBJ1-5, is GAGVSQSPSNKVTEKGKDVELRCDPISGHTALYWYRQSLGQGLEFLIYFQGNSAPDKSGLPSDRFSAERTGGSVSTLTIQRTQQEDSAVYLCASSLETSSNQPQHFGDGTRLSIL.

The CDR3 spells CAISEGGQGRTEAFF. CDR3 nucleotides: TGTGCCATCAGTGAAGGGGGACAGGGACGGACTGAAGCTTTCTTT. V is TRBV10-3 and J is TRBJ1-1, with 9 bases fitting TRBD1. This CDR3 spans 15 amino acids. Germline V gene lookup returns CDR1 ENHRY and CDR2 SYGVKD. V trimming: 3 bases; J trimming: 5 bases; junction bases outside the gene matches: 7.

The chain combines TRBV19 with TRBJ2-6; D ambiguous. Trimming took off 0 bases at V and 1 base at J, with 7 bases between the two ends. Germline CDR1 and CDR2: LNHDA and SQIVND (reference sequence). This CDR3 is built from 16 residues. The chain's CDR3 is CASSIDSLSGANVLTF. The CDR3 DNA is TGTGCCAGTAGTATAGATTCCTTATCTGGGGCCAACGTCCTGACTTTC.

The V and J genes are TRBV2 and TRBJ2-5; D remains ambiguous. From germline, CDR1 is SNHLY and CDR2 FYNNEI. The CDR3 is 12 amino acids. Trimming cost V 8 bases and J 1 base, with 8 bases left between them. The CDR3 spells CASHDPQETQYF. In nucleotides, the CDR3 is TGTGCCAGCCACGATCCCCAAGAGACCCAGTACTTC.

This rearrangement joins TRBV5-4 to TRBJ2-6; D unresolved. This CDR3 is built from 14 residues. Trimming took off 2 bases at V and 0 bases at J, with 3 bases between the two ends. CDR1 SGHNT and CDR2 YYREEE come from the germline V gene (reference sequence). CDR3 sequence reads: CASSFNSGANVLTF. The CDR3 DNA sequence: TGTGCCAGCAGCTTTAACTCTGGGGCCAACGTCCTGACTTTC.

The CDR3 loop is CAVRGGVGGASYEQYF. The CDR3 DNA follows: TGTGCCGTACGAGGGGGTGTCGGCGGAGCATCCTACGAGCAGTACTTC. The chain links TRBV7-2 to TRBJ2-7; a weak D match, TRBD1 (6 bases). The V end was cut by 11 bases, the J end by 1 base, with 24 bases between. Germline V gives CDR1 SGHTA, CDR2 FQGNSA. The CDR3 has 16 amino acids.

The rearrangement links TRBV28 to TRBJ1-5; no clear D gene. Germline V CDR1 and CDR2: MDHEN, SYDVKM. The V and J ends lost 4 bases and 2 bases respectively, with 12 bases between them. The CDR3 has 15 residues. The CDR3 sequence is CASSYSAYRNQPQHF. The CDR3 nucleotides read TGTGCCAGCAGTTATAGTGCGTACCGCAATCAGCCCCAGCATTTT.

V is TRBV28 and J is TRBJ1-4, with a possible D match to TRBD1 (5 bases). With 2 bases removed from V and 7 bases from J, the gap between germline ends came to 14 bases. The CDR3 loop spans 15 amino acids. CDR1 MDHEN and CDR2 SYDVKM come from the germline V gene. The chain's CDR3 is CASSLVRGSGEKLFF. DNA for the CDR3: TGTGCCAGCAGTTTAGTTCGGGGGAGTGGTGAAAAACTGTTTTTT.

V and J are TRBV5-4 and TRBJ1-2; 8 bases line up with TRBD1. Germline loops: CDR1 SGHNT, CDR2 YYREEE (reference sequence). The V gene end was trimmed by 5 bases and the J gene end by 5 bases; junction bases not matched to a gene: 5. The CDR3 loop spans 13 amino acids. The CDR3 region has the DNA TGTGCCAGCAGTTCCTGGACAGGGTATGGCTACACCTTC. This codes for CASSSWTGYGYTF.

The rearrangement uses TRBV6-6 and TRBJ1-4; D call uncertain. Germline V lookup: CDR1 MNHNY, CDR2 SVGAGI (reference sequence). Deletions cut 6 bases from V and 10 bases from J, with 12 bases between. The CDR3 spans 12 residues. The CDR3 coding sequence is TGTGCCAGCAGACCGACGGGCGGAAAACTGTTTTTT. Protein sequence: CASRPTGGKLFF.

This sequence joins TRBV27 and TRBJ1-2; no firm D call. Germline V gene sequence: CDR1 MNHEY, CDR2 SMNVEV (reference sequence). This CDR3 has 14 residues. Trimming stripped 2 bases from V and 4 bases from J, with 11 bases between. The chain's CDR3 is CASSLLGEPYGYTF. As DNA, the CDR3 is TGTGCCAGCAGTTTACTCGGGGAGCCCTATGGCTACACCTTC.

To note about this clone: This clone may be a read error of a much larger clone one base away. Here the CDR3 reads CASGLVLGGKNSAYEQYF. The CDR3 nucleotides read TGTGCTAGTGGTTTGGTATTGGGGGGAAAAAACAGCGCCTACGAGCAGTACTTC. This rearrangement joins TRBV12-5 to TRBJ2-7; TRBD2 might be the D (6 bases). V dropped 0 bases and J dropped 2 bases, with 20 bases sitting between them. The germline V gene encodes CDR1 LGHNT and CDR2 FRNRAP. The CDR3 totals 18 residues.

This chain uses TRBV28 with TRBJ1-1; D unresolved. Germline V gene sequence: CDR1 MDHEN, CDR2 SYDVKM. This CDR3 region has 13 residues. V was pared by 7 bases and J by 1 base, with 10 bases between. In nucleotides, the CDR3 is TGTGCCAGCACCCTCGCCCCGAACACTGAAGCTTTCTTT. This gives the protein CASTLAPNTEAFF.

The chain combines TRBV6-6 with TRBJ2-7; 8 positions agree with TRBD1. Germline V gene sequence: CDR1 MNHNY, CDR2 SVGAGI (reference sequence). V was clipped by 4 bases and J by 0 bases; unmatched bases: 5. The CDR3 extends over 15 amino acids. CDR3 coding DNA: TGTGCCAGCAGTTCGACAGGGGAGATCTCCTACGAGCAGTACTTC. This gives the protein CASSSTGEISYEQYF.

In its sample, this clone was seen a few times. This rearrangement joins TRBV5-5 to TRBJ2-7; D possibly corresponds to TRBD2 (5 bases). There are 17 residues in the CDR3. The V gene lost 4 bases and the J gene lost 2 bases, with 22 bases spanning the gap. The V gene's germline CDR1 is SGHKS and CDR2 YYEKEE (reference sequence). CDR3 bases: TGTGCCAGCAGCGCTGCCGGGTCTAGGGCCGGGGCCTACGAGCAGTACTTC. Translating gives CASSAAGSRAGAYEQYF.

The genes are TRBV6-5 and TRBJ1-2; D not certain. The CDR3 consists of 11 residues. Between the trimmed V and J ends, which lost 8 bases and 4 bases, there was a span of 8 bases. The V gene's germline CDR1 is MNHEY and CDR2 SVGAGI. CDR3 amino acids: CASEGFYGYTF. CDR3 DNA sequence: TGTGCCAGCGAGGGCTTCTATGGCTACACCTTC.

In this sample, this clone turned up a few times. As DNA, the CDR3 is TGTGCCATCAGTGCTGACAGGAACACTGAAGCTTTCTTT. Translated: CAISADRNTEAFF. V and J are TRBV10-3 and TRBJ1-1; D may be TRBD1 (5 bases). Trimming pared 4 bases from V and 1 base from J, leaving 7 bases between. The CDR3 consists of 13 residues. The germline CDR1 and CDR2 sequences are ENHRY and SYGVKD.

This chain joins TRBV28 and TRBJ2-2; TRBD1 might be the D (6 bases). The length of the CDR3 is 15 residues. The V end was cut by 5 bases, the J end by 2 bases, with 12 bases between. Germline-derived CDR1 and CDR2 are MDHEN and SYDVKM. The CDR3 spells CASSTGQINTGELFF. The CDR3 DNA reads TGTGCCAGCAGTACGGGACAAATTAACACCGGGGAGCTGTTTTTT.

The chain links TRBV4-2 to TRBJ2-1; TRBD2 agrees at 9 bases. V lost 0 bases, J lost 7 bases, and 10 bases stayed unmatched. The CDR3 runs 17 residues. Looked up from germline, CDR1 is LGHNA and CDR2 is YNFKEQ. Here the CDR3 reads CASSQDLTAAGGNEQFF. The DNA of the CDR3 is TGTGCCAGCAGCCAAGATTTGACGGCAGCGGGAGGTAATGAGCAGTTCTTC.

This clone came up a few times. The V and J genes are TRBV10-3 and TRBJ1-5, with 8 nucleotides matching TRBD1. The CDR3 runs 13 residues. V was pared by 7 bases and J by 3 bases, with 2 bases of the junction left unmatched. Germline-derived CDR1 and CDR2 are ENHRY and SYGVKD. CDR3 amino acids: CAIKGQDNQPQHF. Here the CDR3 DNA reads TGTGCCATCAAGGGACAGGACAATCAGCCCCAGCATTTT.

V is TRBV21-1 and J is TRBJ1-1. TRBV21-1 is a pseudogene. The CDR3 is made up of 15 amino acids. CDR3 coding DNA: TGTGCCAGCAGCCCCGGGGGGACTGTGAACACTGAAGCTTTCTTT. This translates into CASSPGGTVNTEAFF.

By sample fraction, this clone is medium-sized. CDR3 DNA: TGTGCCAGCACACGGCCGGGACAGAGCCCGGGCTACACCTTC. Protein sequence: CASTRPGQSPGYTF. The chain employs TRBV6-5 and TRBJ1-2, with 7 bases aligning to TRBD1. Germline V gene data show CDR1 as MNHEY and CDR2 as SVGAGI. This CDR3 comprises 14 residues. The junction had 13 bases not matched to a gene; V was cut back by 7 bases and J by 8 bases.

This chain links TRBV4-1 with TRBJ1-2, with unresolved D. The germline V and J ends were trimmed by 1 base and 2 bases, with 14 bases remaining between them. The CDR3 length is 16 residues. Germline V CDR1 and CDR2: MGHRA, YSYEKL. The CDR3 protein is CASSQGSWRRNYGYTF. The CDR3 coding sequence is TGCGCCAGCAGCCAAGGTTCTTGGCGTAGAAACTATGGCTACACCTTC.